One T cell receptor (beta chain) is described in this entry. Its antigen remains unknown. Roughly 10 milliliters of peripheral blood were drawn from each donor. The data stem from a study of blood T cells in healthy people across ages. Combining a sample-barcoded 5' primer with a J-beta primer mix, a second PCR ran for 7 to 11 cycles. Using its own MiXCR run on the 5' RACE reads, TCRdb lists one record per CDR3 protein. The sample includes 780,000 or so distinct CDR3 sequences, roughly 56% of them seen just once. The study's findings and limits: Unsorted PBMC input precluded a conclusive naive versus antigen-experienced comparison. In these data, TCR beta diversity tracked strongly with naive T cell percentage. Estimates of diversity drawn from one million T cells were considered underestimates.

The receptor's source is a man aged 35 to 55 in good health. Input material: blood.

The CDR3 spells CSASPASGGNNEQYF. The CDR3 DNA reads TGCAGTGCTAGCCCCGCCAGCGGGGGGAACAATGAGCAGTACTTC. The chain uses TRBV20-1 and TRBJ2-5; 9 nucleotides align to TRBD2. J lost 11 bases, V lost 3 bases, and 16 bases had no gene match. The CDR3 loop spans 15 amino acids. The germline V gene has CDR1 DFQATT and CDR2 SNEGSKA (reference sequence).